These 14 T cell receptor beta chains were all obtained from the same sample, sequenced in a study of blood T cells in healthy people across ages. It was with a sample-barcoded 5' primer and a J-beta primer mix that a second PCR of roughly 6 to 11 cycles was run. TCRdb reprocessed the 5' RACE reads with MiXCR, giving one entry per CDR3 protein. The sample has approximately 700,000 distinct CDR3 sequences, 32% seen once. The sample consisted of blood. The receptors here all came from an elderly woman in good health.

On this clonotype: A much bigger clone sits one base away, suggesting this may be a read error. The chain employs TRBV7-3 and TRBJ2-5; D is undetermined. Trimming cost V 5 bases and J 11 bases, with 21 bases left between them. In germline, CDR1 is SGHTA, CDR2 FQGTGA. This CDR3 comprises 14 residues. The CDR3 nucleotides are TGTGCCAGCAGCCTATTAGCAGGAATCAATGAGCAGTACTTC. It encodes CASSLLAGINEQYF.

In its sample, this clonotype was seen many times. The rearrangement links TRBV12-3 or TRBV12-4 to TRBJ1-5, with TRBD1 matching 9 bases. Losses at the gene ends were 4 bases for V and 2 bases for J; bases not matched to a gene: 6. The CDR3 has 16 residues. Here the CDR3 DNA reads TGTGCCAGCAGTTCGCGGACAGGGGTGGGCAATCAGCCCCAGCATTTT. Translation gives CASSSRTGVGNQPQHF.

This clonotype was seen at least ten times. J is TRBJ2-7 and V is TRBV4-3; 7 nucleotides agree with TRBD1. Unmatched junction bases numbered 9, after V lost 0 bases and J lost 7 bases. This CDR3 has 15 amino acids. Germline V CDR1 and CDR2: LGHNA, YSLEER. The DNA for the CDR3 is TGCGCCAGCAGCCAAGACCCAGGGGGATTCTGGGAGCAGTACTTC. It is translated as CASSQDPGGFWEQYF.

This clonotype was detected many times. The genes are TRBV11-2 and TRBJ2-7; D perhaps matches TRBD2 (5 bases). CDR1 SGHAT and CDR2 FQNNGV come from the germline V gene. V dropped 0 bases and J dropped 5 bases, with 8 bases sitting between them. This CDR3 comprises 13 residues. The CDR3 DNA reads TGTGCCAGCAGCTTAGAACTAGGCGACGAGCAGTACTTC. Its translation is CASSLELGDEQYF. Full variable domain (outside the CDR3, taken from reference TRBV11-2 and TRBJ2-7): EAGVAQSPRYKIIEKRQSVAFWCNPISGHATLYWYQQILGQGPKLLIQFQNNGVVDDSQLPKDRFSAERLKGVDSTLKIQPAKLEDSAVYLCASSLELGDEQYFGPGTRLTVT.

This clonotype has at least ten counts. The chain uses TRBV28 and TRBJ1-1; D is unclear. The V end lost 3 bases, the J end lost 8 bases, and 7 bases lay between the germline ends. This CDR3 is 11 amino acids long. Looked up from germline, CDR1 is MDHEN and CDR2 is SYDVKM. The chain's CDR3 is CASSFATEAFF. CDR3 DNA: TGTGCCAGCAGTTTTGCGACGGAAGCTTTCTTT.

This sequence joins TRBV20-1 and TRBJ1-6; maybe TRBD1 (5 bases). This CDR3 contains 15 residues. Trimming cost V 0 bases and J 7 bases, with 13 bases left between them. CDR1 and CDR2 (germline): DFQATT, SNEGSKA (reference sequence). CDR3 loop: CSARDRQGTNSPLHF. CDR3 DNA: TGCAGTGCTAGAGATAGGCAGGGTACGAATTCACCCCTCCACTTT.

This clonotype was found many times. The CDR3 nucleotides are TGTGCCTGGAGCCAATATCGGACAGCCAGTGCTGGCACCTTC. Translating gives CAWSQYRTASAGTF. V usage is TRBV30 and J usage is TRBJ1-2, with a weak D call TRBD1 (6 bases). The germline V and J ends were trimmed by 3 bases and 13 bases, with 24 bases remaining between them. CDR3 length: 14 amino acids. Germline V CDR1 and CDR2: GTSNPN, SVGIG (reference sequence).

This chain links TRBV2 with TRBJ1-6, with TRBD1 as a possible D gene (5 bases). Germline loops: CDR1 SNHLY, CDR2 FYNNEI. This CDR3 is 15 amino acids long. Between the trimmed V and J ends, which lost 6 bases and 2 bases, there was a span of 11 bases. This CDR3 is CASRRQMTYNSPLHF. As DNA, the CDR3 is TGTGCCAGCAGACGACAGATGACCTATAATTCACCCCTCCACTTT.

This clonotype appeared a few times. The DNA of the CDR3 is TGTGCCAGCAGCAAAAGTAACAATTTTCTCGGACAGGCGCTACTTAGCGAGCAGTACTTC. Protein sequence: CASSKSNNFLGQALLSEQYF. The chain links TRBV21-1 to TRBJ2-5; the table gives TRBD1 as D, unverified against the DNA. The DNA end is more similar to TRBJ2-7, so the J call may be wrong. TRBV21-1 is a pseudogene. The CDR3 loop spans 20 amino acids.

The rearrangement uses TRBV7-3 and TRBJ2-5, with D possibly TRBD1 on 7 matching bases. This CDR3 comprises 15 residues. Trimming left V 1 base short and J 4 bases short, with 13 bases between. Looked up from germline, CDR1 is SGHTA and CDR2 is FQGTGA. CDR3 coding DNA: TGTGCCAGCAGCTTAAAGGGGGCGGGGCGAGAGACCCAGTACTTC. Its protein is CASSLKGAGRETQYF.

This clonotype was found many times. The rearrangement uses TRBV14 and TRBJ2-6, with a tentative D call TRBD2 (6 bases). V lost 4 bases to trimming and J lost 0 bases, with 19 bases between them. Looked up from germline, CDR1 is SGHDN and CDR2 is FVKESK. The CDR3 extends over 19 amino acids. The CDR3 region is CASSPHPGTDRSGANVLTF. The CDR3 bases are TGTGCCAGCAGCCCACATCCCGGGACTGACCGCTCTGGGGCCAACGTCCTGACTTTC. Complete variable domain (other parts from reference TRBV14 and TRBJ2-6): EAGVTQFPSHSVIEKGQTVTLRCDPISGHDNLYWYRRVMGKEIKFLLHFVKESKQDESGMPNNRFLAERTGGTYSTLKVQPAELEDSGVYFCASSPHPGTDRSGANVLTFGAGSRLTVL.

This clonotype was observed a few times. V and J are TRBV5-1 and TRBJ2-7; 10 positions match TRBD1. The CDR3 extends over 16 amino acids. The trim removed 0 bases at V and 3 bases at J, leaving 6 bases unmatched. Germline CDR1 reads SGHRS; CDR2 reads YFSETQ. This chain's CDR3 is CASSLEVGTGVYEQYF. In DNA, the CDR3 is TGCGCCAGCAGCTTGGAGGTCGGGACAGGGGTCTACGAGCAGTACTTC.

The rearrangement uses TRBV7-9 and TRBJ1-1; no clear D. V lost 2 bases, J lost 11 bases, and 12 bases lay in between. The CDR3 runs to 12 residues. Germline V gene lookup returns CDR1 SEHNR and CDR2 FQNEAQ (reference sequence). In DNA form, the CDR3 reads TGTGCCAGCAGCTTACCCCAAGTGGATGCTTTCTTT. Translation gives CASSLPQVDAFF.

This clonotype was observed many times. The chain employs TRBV20-1 and TRBJ2-7; TRBD1 might be the D (5 bases). The CDR3 has 12 residues. The V gene's germline CDR1 is DFQATT and CDR2 SNEGSKA (reference sequence). V was shortened by 6 bases and J by 0 bases, with 9 bases between the two germline ends. Written as DNA, the CDR3 is TGCAGTGCGACAGAGCACTCCTACGAGCAGTACTTC. Its protein product is CSATEHSYEQYF.